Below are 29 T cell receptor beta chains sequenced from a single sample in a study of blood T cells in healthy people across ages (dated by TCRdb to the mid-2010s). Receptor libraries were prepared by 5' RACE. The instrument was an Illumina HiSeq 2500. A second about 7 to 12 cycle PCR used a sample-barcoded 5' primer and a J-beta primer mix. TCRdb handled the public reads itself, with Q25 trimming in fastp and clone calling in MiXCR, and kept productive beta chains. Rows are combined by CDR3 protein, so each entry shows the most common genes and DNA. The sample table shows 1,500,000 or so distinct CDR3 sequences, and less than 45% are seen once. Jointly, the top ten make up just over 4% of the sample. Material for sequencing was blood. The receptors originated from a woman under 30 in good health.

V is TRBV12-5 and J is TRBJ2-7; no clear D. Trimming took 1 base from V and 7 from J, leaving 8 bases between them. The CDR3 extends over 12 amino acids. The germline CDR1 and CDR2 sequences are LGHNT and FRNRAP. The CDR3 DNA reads TGTGCTAGTGGTTTGGAGGGTGGTGAGCAGTACTTC. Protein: CASGLEGGEQYF.

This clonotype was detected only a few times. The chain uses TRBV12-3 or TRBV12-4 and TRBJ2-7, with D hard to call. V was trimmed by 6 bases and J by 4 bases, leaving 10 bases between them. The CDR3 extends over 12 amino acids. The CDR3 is CASSWGIYEQYF. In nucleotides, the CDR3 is TGTGCCAGCAGCTGGGGTATTTACGAGCAGTACTTC.

CDR3 sequence (DNA): TGCAGTGCTAGAGATACGGGACAGGGGGCGTTCGGAGAGACCCAGTACTTC. It yields the protein CSARDTGQGAFGETQYF. This chain joins TRBV20-1 and TRBJ2-7; 12 bases fit TRBD1. The better agreement between TRBJ2-5 and the DNA end casts doubt on the J call. The CDR3 extends over 17 amino acids. From germline, CDR1 is DFQATT and CDR2 SNEGSKA (reference sequence).

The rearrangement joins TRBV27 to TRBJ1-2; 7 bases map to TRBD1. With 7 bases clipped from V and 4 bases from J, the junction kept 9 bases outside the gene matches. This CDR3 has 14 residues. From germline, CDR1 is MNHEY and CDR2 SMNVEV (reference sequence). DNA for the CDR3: TGTGCCAGCACTTTTTCGGGACAGTTCTATGGCTACACCTTC. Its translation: CASTFSGQFYGYTF.

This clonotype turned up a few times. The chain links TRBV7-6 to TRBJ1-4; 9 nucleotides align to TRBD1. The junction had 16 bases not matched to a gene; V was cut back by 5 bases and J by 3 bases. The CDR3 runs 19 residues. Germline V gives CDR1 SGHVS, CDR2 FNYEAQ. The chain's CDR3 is CASSPSPGTGSGANEKLFF. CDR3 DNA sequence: TGTGCCAGCAGCCCGAGTCCCGGGACAGGGAGTGGAGCTAATGAAAAACTGTTTTTT.

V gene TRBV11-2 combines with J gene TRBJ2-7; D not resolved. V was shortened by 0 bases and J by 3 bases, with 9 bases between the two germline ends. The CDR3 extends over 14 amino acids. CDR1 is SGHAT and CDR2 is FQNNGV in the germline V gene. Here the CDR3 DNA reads TGTGCCAGCAGCTTAGAATTAGTTGACTACGAGCAGTACTTC. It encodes CASSLELVDYEQYF. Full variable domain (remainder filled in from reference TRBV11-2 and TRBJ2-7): EAGVAQSPRYKIIEKRQSVAFWCNPISGHATLYWYQQILGQGPKLLIQFQNNGVVDDSQLPKDRFSAERLKGVDSTLKIQPAKLEDSAVYLCASSLELVDYEQYFGPGTRLTVT.

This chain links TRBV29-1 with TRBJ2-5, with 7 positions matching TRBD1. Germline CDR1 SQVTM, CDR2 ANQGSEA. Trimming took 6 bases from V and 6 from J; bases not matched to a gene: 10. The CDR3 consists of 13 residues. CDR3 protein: CSVGTAPLKTQYF. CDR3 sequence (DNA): TGCAGCGTGGGGACAGCGCCTCTGAAGACCCAGTACTTC.

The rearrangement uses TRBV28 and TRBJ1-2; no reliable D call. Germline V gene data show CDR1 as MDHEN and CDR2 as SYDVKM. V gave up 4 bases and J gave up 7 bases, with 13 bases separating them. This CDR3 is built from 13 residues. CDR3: CASSSIGVSGYTF. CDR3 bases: TGTGCCAGCAGTTCAATTGGGGTCTCTGGCTACACCTTC.

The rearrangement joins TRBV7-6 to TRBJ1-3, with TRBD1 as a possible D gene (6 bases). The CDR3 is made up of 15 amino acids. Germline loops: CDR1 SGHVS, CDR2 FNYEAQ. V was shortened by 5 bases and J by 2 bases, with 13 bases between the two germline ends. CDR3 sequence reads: CASSTQGTTGNTIYF. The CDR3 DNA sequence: TGTGCCAGCAGCACCCAGGGGACCACTGGAAACACCATATATTTT.

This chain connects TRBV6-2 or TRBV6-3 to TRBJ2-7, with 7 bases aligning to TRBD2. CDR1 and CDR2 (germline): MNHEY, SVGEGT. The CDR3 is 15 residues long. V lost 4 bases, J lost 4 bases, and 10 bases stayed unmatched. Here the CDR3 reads CASSFLADKPYEQYF. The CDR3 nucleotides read TGTGCCAGCAGTTTCCTAGCGGACAAGCCTTACGAGCAGTACTTC.

DNA of the CDR3: TGTGCCAGCTCACCAGGGGGCCTCGGGGAGCTGTTTTTT. Translating gives CASSPGGLGELFF. The V call is TRBV18, the J call TRBJ2-2; D is perhaps TRBD1 (6 bases). The germline V gene has CDR1 KGHSH and CDR2 LQKENI. The germline V and J ends were trimmed by 2 bases and 7 bases, with 8 bases remaining between them. The CDR3 extends over 13 amino acids.

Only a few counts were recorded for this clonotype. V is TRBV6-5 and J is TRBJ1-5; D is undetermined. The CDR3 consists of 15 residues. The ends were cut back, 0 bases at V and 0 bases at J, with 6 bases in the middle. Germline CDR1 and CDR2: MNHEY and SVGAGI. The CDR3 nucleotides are TGTGCCAGCAGTTACTCGGCCACTAGCAATCAGCCCCAGCATTTT. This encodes CASSYSATSNQPQHF.

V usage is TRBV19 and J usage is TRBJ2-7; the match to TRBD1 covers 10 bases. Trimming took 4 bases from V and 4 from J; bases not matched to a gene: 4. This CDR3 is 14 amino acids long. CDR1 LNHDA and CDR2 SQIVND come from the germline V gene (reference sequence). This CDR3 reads CASSTGQGFYEQYF. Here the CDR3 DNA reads TGTGCCAGTAGTACGGGACAGGGGTTTTACGAGCAGTACTTC. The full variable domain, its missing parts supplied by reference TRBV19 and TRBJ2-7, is DGGITQSPKYLFRKEGQNVTLSCEQNLNHDAMYWYRQDPGQGLRLIYYSQIVNDFQKGDIAEGYSVSREKKESFPLTVTSAQKNPTAFYLCASSTGQGFYEQYFGPGTRLTVT.

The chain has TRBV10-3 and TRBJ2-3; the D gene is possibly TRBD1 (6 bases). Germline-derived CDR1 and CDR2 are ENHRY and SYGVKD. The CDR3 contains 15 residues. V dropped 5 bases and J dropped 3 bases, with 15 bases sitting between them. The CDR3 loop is CAISPEGVRTDTQYF. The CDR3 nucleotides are TGTGCCATCAGTCCCGAGGGGGTGAGGACAGATACGCAGTATTTT.

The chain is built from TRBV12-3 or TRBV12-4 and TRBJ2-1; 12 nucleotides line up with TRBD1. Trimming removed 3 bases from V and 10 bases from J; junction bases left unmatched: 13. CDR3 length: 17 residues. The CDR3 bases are TGTGCCAGCAGTTTTCAGTGGGACAGGGGGCCCTCCTACGAGCAGTTCTTC. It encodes CASSFQWDRGPSYEQFF.

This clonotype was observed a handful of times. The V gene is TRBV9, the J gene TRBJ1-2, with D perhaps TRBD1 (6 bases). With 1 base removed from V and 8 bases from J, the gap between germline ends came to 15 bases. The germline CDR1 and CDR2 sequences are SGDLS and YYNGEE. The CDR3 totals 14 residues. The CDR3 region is CASSVPSGAGGYTF. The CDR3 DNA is TGTGCCAGCAGCGTACCCTCAGGGGCGGGAGGCTACACCTTC.

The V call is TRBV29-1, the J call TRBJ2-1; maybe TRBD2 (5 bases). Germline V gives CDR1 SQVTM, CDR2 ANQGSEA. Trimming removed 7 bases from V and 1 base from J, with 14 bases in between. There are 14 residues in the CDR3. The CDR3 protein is CSGKATGSYNEQFF. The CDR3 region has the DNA TGCAGCGGCAAAGCAACGGGATCCTACAATGAGCAGTTCTTC.

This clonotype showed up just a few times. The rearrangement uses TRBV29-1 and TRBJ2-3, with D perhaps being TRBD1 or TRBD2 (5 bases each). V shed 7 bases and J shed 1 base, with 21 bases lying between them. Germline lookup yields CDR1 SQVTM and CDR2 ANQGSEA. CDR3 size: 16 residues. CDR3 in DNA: TGCAGCGCCAGGCGAGGGGAACCCAGGGGCACAGATACGCAGTATTTT. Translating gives CSARRGEPRGTDTQYF.

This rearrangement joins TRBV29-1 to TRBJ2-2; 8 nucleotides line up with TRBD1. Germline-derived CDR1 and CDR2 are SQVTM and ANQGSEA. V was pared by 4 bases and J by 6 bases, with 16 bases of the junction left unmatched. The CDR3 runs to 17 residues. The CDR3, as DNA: TGCAGCGTTGGGGCTTACGGGACAGGTCGTCTCGCCGGGGAGCTGTTTTTT. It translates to CSVGAYGTGRLAGELFF.

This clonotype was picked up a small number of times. CDR3 in amino acids: CASSLGGWPDTQYF. The CDR3 DNA reads TGTGCCAGCAGCTTAGGGGGCTGGCCGGATACGCAGTATTTT. The chain employs TRBV7-2 and TRBJ2-3; weak D call: TRBD1 (5 bases). Germline V gene data show CDR1 as SGHTA and CDR2 as FQGNSA. The CDR3 runs 14 residues. Trimming took off 1 base at V and 6 bases at J, with 11 bases between the two ends.

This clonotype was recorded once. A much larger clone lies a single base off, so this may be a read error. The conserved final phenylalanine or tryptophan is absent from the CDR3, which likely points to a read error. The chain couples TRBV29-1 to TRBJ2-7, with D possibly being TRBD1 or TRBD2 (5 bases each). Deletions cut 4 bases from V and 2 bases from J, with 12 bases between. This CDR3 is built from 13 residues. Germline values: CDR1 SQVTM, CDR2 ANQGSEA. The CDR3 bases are TGCAGCGTTGCGGGACGGTACACCTACGAGCAGTACCTC. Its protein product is CSVAGRYTYEQYL.

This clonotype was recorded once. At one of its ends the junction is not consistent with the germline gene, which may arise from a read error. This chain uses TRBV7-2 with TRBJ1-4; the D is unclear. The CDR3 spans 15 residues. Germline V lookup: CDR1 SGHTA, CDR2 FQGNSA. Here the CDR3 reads CASSPVEWHNERLFF. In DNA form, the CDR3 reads TGTGCCAGCAGCCCGGTCGAGTGGCATAATGAAAGACTGTTTTTT.

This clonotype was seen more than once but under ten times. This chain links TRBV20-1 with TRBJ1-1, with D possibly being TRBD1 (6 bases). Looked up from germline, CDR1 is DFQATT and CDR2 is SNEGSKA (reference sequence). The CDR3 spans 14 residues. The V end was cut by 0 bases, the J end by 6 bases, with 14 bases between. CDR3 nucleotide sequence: TGCAGTGCTAGAGAGCAACAGGGATTGGCTGAAGCTTTCTTT. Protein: CSAREQQGLAEAFF.

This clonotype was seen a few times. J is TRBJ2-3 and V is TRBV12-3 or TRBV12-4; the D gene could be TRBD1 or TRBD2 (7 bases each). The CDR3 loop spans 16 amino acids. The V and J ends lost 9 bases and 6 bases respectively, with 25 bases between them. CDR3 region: CASRRISGKGGDTQYF. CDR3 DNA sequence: TGTGCCAGTCGTCGTATAAGCGGGAAAGGGGGCGATACGCAGTATTTT.

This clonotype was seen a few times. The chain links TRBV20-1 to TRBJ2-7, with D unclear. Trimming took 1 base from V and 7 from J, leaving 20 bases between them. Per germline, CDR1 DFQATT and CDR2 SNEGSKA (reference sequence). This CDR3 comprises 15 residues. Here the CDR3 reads CSARVGAGSYNEQYF. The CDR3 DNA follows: TGCAGTGCTAGAGTGGGCGCCGGGTCTTACAATGAGCAGTACTTC.

The CDR3 region has the DNA TGCGCCAGCAGCTCGACAACGGGACAGGGGTTCGTAGGGCACTATGGCTACACCTTC. Translation gives CASSSTTGQGFVGHYGYTF. The chain couples TRBV5-1 to TRBJ1-2, with TRBD1 identical over 10 bases. The ends lost 3 bases at V and 3 bases at J; junction bases unmatched: 17. This CDR3 region has 19 residues. Germline values: CDR1 SGHRS, CDR2 YFSETQ.

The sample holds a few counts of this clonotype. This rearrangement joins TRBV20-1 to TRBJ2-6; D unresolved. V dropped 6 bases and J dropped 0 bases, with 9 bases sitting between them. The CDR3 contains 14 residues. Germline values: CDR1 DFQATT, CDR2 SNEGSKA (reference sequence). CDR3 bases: TGCAGTGCCCAAGACAACTCTGGGGCCAACGTCCTGACTTTC. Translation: CSAQDNSGANVLTF.

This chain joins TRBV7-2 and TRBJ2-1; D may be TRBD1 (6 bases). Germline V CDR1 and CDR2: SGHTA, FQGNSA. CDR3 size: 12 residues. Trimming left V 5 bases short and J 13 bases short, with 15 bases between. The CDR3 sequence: CASSTRADRQFF. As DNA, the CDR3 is TGTGCCAGCAGCACTCGTGCGGACAGACAGTTCTTC.

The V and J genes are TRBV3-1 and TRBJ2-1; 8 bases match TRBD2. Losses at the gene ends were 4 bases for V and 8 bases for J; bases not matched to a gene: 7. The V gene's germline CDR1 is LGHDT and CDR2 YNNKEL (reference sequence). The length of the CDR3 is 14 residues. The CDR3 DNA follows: TGTGCCAGCAGCCCCCGGGGGGGGGGACATGAGCAGTTCTTC. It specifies CASSPRGGGHEQFF.